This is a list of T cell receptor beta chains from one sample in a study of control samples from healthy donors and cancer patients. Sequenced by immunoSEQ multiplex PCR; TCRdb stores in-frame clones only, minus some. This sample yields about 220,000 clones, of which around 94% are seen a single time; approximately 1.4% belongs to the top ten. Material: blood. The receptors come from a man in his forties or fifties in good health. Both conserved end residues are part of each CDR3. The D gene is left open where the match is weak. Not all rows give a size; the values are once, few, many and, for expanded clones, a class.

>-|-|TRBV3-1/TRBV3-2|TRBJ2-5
CASSQRPGQETQYF
TGTGCCAGCAGCCAACGACCCGGACAAGAGACCCAGTACTTC
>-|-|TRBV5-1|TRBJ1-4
CASSLDGLNEKLFF
TGCGCCAGCAGCTTGGACGGTCTTAATGAAAAACTGTTTTTT
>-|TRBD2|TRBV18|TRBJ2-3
CASSPTLAGDTDTQYF
TGTGCCAGCTCACCAACCCTCGCGGGGGACACAGATACGCAGTATTTT
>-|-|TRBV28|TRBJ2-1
CASRPLHNEQFF
TGTGCCAGCAGACCACTGCACAATGAGCAGTTCTTC
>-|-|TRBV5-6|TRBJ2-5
CASSSGLFYQETQYF
TGTGCCAGCAGCTCGGGGCTTTTCTACCAAGAGACCCAGTACTTC
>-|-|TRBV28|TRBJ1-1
CASSPNTGLTEAFF
TGTGCCAGCAGTCCCAATACCGGTCTAACTGAAGCTTTCTTT
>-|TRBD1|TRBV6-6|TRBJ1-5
CASSYEGQSNQPQHF
TGTGCCAGCAGTTACGAGGGACAGAGCAATCAGCCCCAGCATTTT
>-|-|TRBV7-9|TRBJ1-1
CASSSRPRDAEAFF
TGTGCCAGCAGCTCCAGGCCCCGGGACGCTGAAGCTTTCTTT
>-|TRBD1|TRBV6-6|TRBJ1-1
CASSRQGRFTPNTEAFF
TGTGCCAGCAGTCGACAGGGGCGATTTACCCCGAACACTGAAGCTTTCTTT
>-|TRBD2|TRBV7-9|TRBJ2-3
CASSLTLAGVADTQYF
TGTGCCAGCAGCCTAACCCTAGCGGGGGTAGCAGATACGCAGTATTTT
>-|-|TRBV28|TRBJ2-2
CASSRSDTGELFF
TGTGCCAGCAGCCGCAGCGACACCGGGGAGCTGTTTTTT
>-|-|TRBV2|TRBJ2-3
CASRTDTDTQYF
TGTGCCAGCAGGACAGATACAGATACGCAGTATTTT
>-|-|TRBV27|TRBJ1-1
CASSFPGLNTEAFF
TGTGCCAGCAGTTTCCCAGGTTTGAACACTGAAGCTTTCTTT
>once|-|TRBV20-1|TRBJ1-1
CSALDRGRAFF
TGCAGTGCTTTGGACCGGGGCAGAGCTTTCTTT
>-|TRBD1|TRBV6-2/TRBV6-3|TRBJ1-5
CASSPSGQAWQPQHF
TGTGCCAGCAGCCCCTCGGGACAGGCTTGGCAGCCCCAGCATTTT
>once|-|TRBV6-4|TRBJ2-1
CASSADWTGNEQFF
TGTGCCAGCAGTGCCGATTGGACGGGCAATGAGCAGTTCTTC
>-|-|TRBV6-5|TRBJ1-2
CATLMGFYGYTF
TGTGCCACCCTTATGGGGTTCTATGGCTACACCTTC
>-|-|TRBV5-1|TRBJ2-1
CASSLFAGAYNEQFF
TGCGCCAGCAGCTTGTTTGCCGGAGCCTACAATGAGCAGTTCTTC
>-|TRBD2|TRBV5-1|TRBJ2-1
CASSYYSGVGYNEQFF
TGCGCCAGCAGTTATTATAGCGGGGTTGGTTACAATGAGCAGTTCTTC
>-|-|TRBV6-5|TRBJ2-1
CASNPGTSVNEQFF
TGTGCCAGCAATCCCGGGACCTCGGTGAATGAGCAGTTCTTC
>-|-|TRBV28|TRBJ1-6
CASTSHPSPLHF
TGTGCCAGCACTTCCCACCCATCACCCCTCCACTTT
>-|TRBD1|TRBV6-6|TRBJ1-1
CASSTQGADTEAFF
TGTGCCAGCAGTACACAGGGGGCTGACACTGAAGCTTTCTTT
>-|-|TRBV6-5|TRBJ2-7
CASSYSNAYSYEQYF
TGTGCCAGCAGTTACTCGAACGCCTACTCCTACGAGCAGTACTTC
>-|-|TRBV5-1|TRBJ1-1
CASSLLGRENTEAFF
TGCGCCAGCAGCTTGTTGGGCCGGGAGAACACTGAAGCTTTCTTT
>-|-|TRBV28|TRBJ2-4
CASSFETPKNIQYF
TGTGCCAGCAGTTTCGAGACCCCCAAAAACATTCAGTACTTC
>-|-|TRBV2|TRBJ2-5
CASSRYTSTRDPDIPQTQYF
TGTGCCAGCAGTCGTTATACTAGTACAAGAGACCCAGATATTCCCCAGACCCAGTACTTC
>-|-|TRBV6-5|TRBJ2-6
CASRGPGANVLTF
TGTGCCAGCAGAGGACCTGGGGCCAACGTCCTGACTTTC
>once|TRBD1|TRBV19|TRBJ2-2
CASKTTGTGTGELFF
TGTGCCAGTAAAACCACCGGGACAGGGACCGGGGAGCTGTTTTTT
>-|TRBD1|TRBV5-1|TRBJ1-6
CASSLVGQGASYNSPLHF
TGCGCCAGCAGCTTGGTTGGACAGGGGGCATCCTATAATTCACCCCTCCACTTT
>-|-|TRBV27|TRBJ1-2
CASSLRLRGARGYTF
TGTGCCAGCAGTTTAAGGCTTCGGGGGGCCCGGGGCTACACCTTC
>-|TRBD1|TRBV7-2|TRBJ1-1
CASSLLGQMNTEAFF
TGTGCCAGCAGCTTACTGGGACAGATGAACACTGAAGCTTTCTTT
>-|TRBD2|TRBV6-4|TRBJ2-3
CASSRLAGSSTDTQYF
TGTGCCAGCAGTAGACTAGCGGGTTCTAGCACAGATACGCAGTATTTT
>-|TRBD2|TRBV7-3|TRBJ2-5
CASSLSSGGRYQETQYF
TGTGCCAGCAGCTTATCATCCGGGGGGAGGTACCAAGAGACCCAGTACTTC
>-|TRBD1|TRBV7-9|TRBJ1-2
CASSLSGGGYGYTF
TGTGCCAGCAGCTTATCAGGGGGCGGCTATGGCTACACCTTC
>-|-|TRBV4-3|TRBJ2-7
CASSQDLYSSYEQYF
TGCGCCAGCAGCCAAGATCTGTACAGCTCCTACGAGCAGTACTTC
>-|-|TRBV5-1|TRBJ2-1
CASSFSQSSYNEQFF
TGCGCCAGCAGCTTCTCACAAAGCTCCTACAATGAGCAGTTCTTC
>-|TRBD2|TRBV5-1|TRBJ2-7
CASSPLAGGYEQYF
TGCGCCAGCAGCCCTTTAGCGGGGGGGTACGAGCAGTACTTC
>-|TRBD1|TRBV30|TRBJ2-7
CAGRGTGEPYEQYF
TGTGCCGGAAGAGGGACAGGCGAACCCTACGAGCAGTACTTC
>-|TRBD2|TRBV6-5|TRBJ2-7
CASSYSPAGVSYEQYF
TGTGCCAGCAGTTACTCGCCAGCGGGGGTATCCTACGAGCAGTACTTC
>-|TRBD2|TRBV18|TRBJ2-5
CASSPKGGEETQYF
TGTGCCAGCTCACCAAAGGGAGGGGAAGAGACCCAGTACTTC